This T cell receptor beta chain was recorded in a study of shared T cell receptors in the human thymus. Sequenced by immunoSEQ multiplex PCR; TCRdb stores in-frame clones only, minus some. The repertoire has 700,000 or so clones, 80% to 90% of them found once; the top ten carry over 0.008%. The germline V gene has CDR1 MNHNS and CDR2 SASEGT. The CDR3 has 13 residues. V lost 5 bases and J 1 base, leaving 8 bases between the germline ends. The sample also formed part of further work on human thymus T cells. That paper states: Corrective surgery for congenital heart defects was being performed on the healthy Finnish infants who served as donors. Corrective heart surgery yielded resections, and these provided the thymus tissue. What appeared biased in thymic and blood repertoires was the usage of V and J genes. Thymic repertoires from unrelated individuals overlapped highly, related research reported.

Sample: thymocytes. This TCR came from a girl under three years old with a congenital heart defect. The gene calls are TRBV6-1 and TRBJ1-2, with unresolved D. CDR3 residues: CASSHTRNYGYTF. The CDR3 region has the DNA TGTGCCAGCAGTCACACACGTAACTATGGCTACACCTTC.